The rows below give T cell receptor beta chains drawn from one sample of a study of shared clonotypes between healthy human individuals. Clones were read by immunoSEQ multiplex PCR, and TCRdb kept only the in-frame ones, dropping some. Here the sample spans some 2.1 million clones, 80% to 95% being singletons. Sequencing input: naive CD8+ T cells from PBMCs. The receptor source for this set is a man younger than 30 in good health. Some clones in this sample may be carry-over from other donors' samples. The conserved cysteine and the conserved F or W are not part of the CDR3 here. Each record gives: V gene, clone size, J gene, CDR3 protein. Clone size appears in some rows only: once, few, many, or a class for an expanded clone.

TRBV27	once	TRBJ2-7	ASSIEDGRSYEQY
TRBV9	.	TRBJ2-2	ASSVSGAGTGELF
TRBV6-1	.	TRBJ2-7	ASSEIGGLAGYEQY
TRBV15	.	TRBJ2-3	ATGEREANMDTQY
TRBV5-5	.	TRBJ2-7	ASSPGTGVGYEQY
TRBV10-3	.	TRBJ2-1	AISESLAGGIEQF
TRBV4-3	.	TRBJ2-3	ASSQSTSTDTQY
TRBV4-3	few	TRBJ1-2	ASSQEADDYGYT
TRBV28	.	TRBJ2-5	ASRPIVVGETQY
TRBV6-5	.	TRBJ1-2	ASRFLIGTTYGYT
TRBV9	once	TRBJ1-1	ASSVGRGANTEAF
TRBV6-5	.	TRBJ2-7	ASSYGGGGEQY
TRBV7-9	.	TRBJ2-1	ASSSRVGSGRVHNEQF
TRBV4-3	.	TRBJ2-7	ASSHRVWIEQY
TRBV7-9	once	TRBJ2-1	ASSSITTSRFRGNEQF
TRBV29-1	.	TRBJ2-7	SVLTATYEQY